The rows below give T cell receptor beta chains drawn from one sample of a study of blood T cell repertoires in COVID-19. Some clones are missing from TCRdb's copy, which holds only in-frame ones; the method was immunoSEQ multiplex PCR. The sample lists about 140,000 clones, 60% to 85% occurring once. The sample comprised peripheral blood. These receptor sequences come from a woman older than 75 with active or convalescent COVID-19. CDR3s include the opening cysteine and the closing phenylalanine or tryptophan. The D gene is left open where the match is weak. Size tells how often a clone was seen (once, few, many) or the class of an expanded clone, and some rows leave it out.

clone size,J gene,V gene,D gene,CDR3 DNA,CDR3 protein
few,TRBJ2-5,TRBV4-1,-,TGCGCCAGCAGCCCGAGCGGCAGTCAAGAGACCCAGTACTTC,CASSPSGSQETQYF
-,TRBJ1-3,TRBV27,-,TGTGCCAGCAGCATGGCCGGGTTCGGAAACACCATATATTTT,CASSMAGFGNTIYF
-,TRBJ1-1,TRBV19,-,TGTGCCAGTAGTATCCTCTGGAACACTGAAGCTTTCTTT,CASSILWNTEAFF
-,TRBJ1-6,TRBV5-4,-,TGTGCCAGCAGCTTAATAGGGGCAGGGCGAAATTCACCCCTCCACTTT,CASSLIGAGRNSPLHF
-,TRBJ1-2,TRBV30,-,TGTGCCTGGAGCCTCACGGGAGCAGACTACACCTTC,CAWSLTGADYTF
many,TRBJ2-3,TRBV3-1/TRBV3-2,TRBD2,TGTGCCAGCAGCCCGCAAGACTACTCTAGCGGGGGCTCAGATACGCAGTATTTT,CASSPQDYSSGGSDTQYF
once,TRBJ1-2,TRBV7-8,-,TGTGCCAGCAGCACCAGGGCTAACTATGGCTACACCTTC,CASSTRANYGYTF
-,TRBJ2-3,TRBV7-2,TRBD2,TGTGCCAGCAGCTGGCGGGGGGTCAGCACAGATACGCAGTATTTT,CASSWRGVSTDTQYF
-,TRBJ2-1,TRBV13,-,TGTGCCAGCAGCCTGGGACACCAGGTTGAGCAGTTCTTC,CASSLGHQVEQFF
once,TRBJ1-6,TRBV2,-,TGTGCCAGCAGTGAAATGGCAGACTATAATTCACCCCTCCACTTT,CASSEMADYNSPLHF
few,TRBJ2-2,TRBV19,-,TGTGCCAGTAGTATACAGGGTAGCGGGGAGCTGTTTTTT,CASSIQGSGELFF
once,TRBJ2-7,TRBV27,TRBD1,TGTGCCAGCAGTTACCAGGCCGGGTCAGGGGGCTACGAGCAGTACTTC,CASSYQAGSGGYEQYF
-,TRBJ2-6,TRBV2,-,TGTGCCGGGTCCGGGACAAGATCTGGGGCCAACGTCCTGACTTTC,CAGSGTRSGANVLTF
-,TRBJ2-5,TRBV12-3/TRBV12-4,-,TGTGCCAGCAGTCTGCGAGAGACCCAGTACTTC,CASSLRETQYF
-,TRBJ2-2,TRBV2,-,TGTGCCAGCAGGTGGGGATTGGAGGCGAACACCGGGGAGCTGTTTTTT,CASRWGLEANTGELFF
few,TRBJ2-2,TRBV6-6,-,TGTGCCAGCAGCCTGGCATCCGGGGAGCTGTTTTTT,CASSLASGELFF
few,TRBJ1-4,TRBV5-6,-,TGTGCCAGCAGCTTAGTAGGGAGGAGGACTAATGAAAAACTGTTTTTT,CASSLVGRRTNEKLFF
-,TRBJ2-1,TRBV7-2,TRBD2,TGTGCCAGCAGCTTAGTTGGGGCTAGCGGGGGTTTCCGTTACAATGAGCAGTTCTTC,CASSLVGASGGFRYNEQFF
-,TRBJ1-3,TRBV28,-,TGTGCCAGCAGTTTACGCGGGGTGAATGGAAACACCATATATTTT,CASSLRGVNGNTIYF
-,TRBJ2-1,TRBV27,-,TGTGCCAGCTCATGGGGGGTGACGGGCAATGAGCAGTTCTTC,CASSWGVTGNEQFF
-,TRBJ1-1,TRBV2,TRBD1,TGTGCCAGCAGCAGGGGGTGGGCTTTCTTT,CASSRGWAFF
-,TRBJ1-2,TRBV5-1,TRBD1,TGCGCCAGCAGCTTGGGACAGGGGGGCTATGGCTACACCTTC,CASSLGQGGYGYTF
-,TRBJ1-5,TRBV11-1,-,TGTGCCAGCAGCTTAGTCTTCGGGATTCAGCCCCAGCATTTT,CASSLVFGIQPQHF
few,TRBJ2-1,TRBV30,-,TGTGCCTGGAGTGGGACAGAGTACAATGAGCAGTTCTTC,CAWSGTEYNEQFF
-,TRBJ2-5,TRBV5-1,TRBD2,TGCGCCAGCAGCTTCGGACTAGCCAGCCAAGAGACCCAGTACTTC,CASSFGLASQETQYF
-,TRBJ1-5,TRBV7-8,TRBD1,TGTGCCAGCAGCTTATTTGGGACAGGCAGGCAGCCCCAGCATTTT,CASSLFGTGRQPQHF
few,TRBJ1-4,TRBV5-4,-,TGTGCCAGCAGCTCGCCGCGGGATGGTGAAAAACTGTTTTTT,CASSSPRDGEKLFF
-,TRBJ1-2,TRBV5-1,-,TGCGCCAGCAGCTCGACAGTCTTCTATGGCTACACCTTC,CASSSTVFYGYTF
-,TRBJ2-3,TRBV15,TRBD2,TGTGCCACCAGCAGAGATTTGGGCGGGGGGATAGATACGCAGTATTTT,CATSRDLGGGIDTQYF
-,TRBJ2-1,TRBV19,TRBD1,TGTGCCAGTAGTACCGGCCGACAGGGGCAACTTAACAATGAGCAGTTCTTC,CASSTGRQGQLNNEQFF
few,TRBJ1-4,TRBV18,-,TGTGCCAGCTCATCAACCCAGGGGCGTATGGTCCCTAATGAAAAACTGTTTTTT,CASSSTQGRMVPNEKLFF
-,TRBJ2-1,TRBV15,-,TGTGCCACCAGCAGAGCTATGAAAGTACGAGATGAGCAGTTCTTC,CATSRAMKVRDEQFF
-,TRBJ1-1,TRBV12-5,-,TGTGCTAGTGGTTTGGTACAGTCGCGGGGCGAGAGTATGAACACTGAAGCTTTCTTT,CASGLVQSRGESMNTEAFF
-,TRBJ1-6,TRBV6-5,-,TGTGCCAGCAGTTACTCGGAGAATTCACCCCTCCACTTT,CASSYSENSPLHF
-,TRBJ2-3,TRBV3-1/TRBV3-2,TRBD2,TGTGCCAGCAGCCAAGAGCGGGAGATCACAGATACGCAGTATTTT,CASSQEREITDTQYF
-,TRBJ1-4,TRBV2,TRBD1,TGTGCCAGCAGTGAAGGGCAGGGGGCCGTAAAACTGTTTTTT,CASSEGQGAVKLFF
-,TRBJ2-6,TRBV5-6,-,TGTGCCAGCAGCTTGGACAGAAGCTCTGGGGCCAACGTCCTGACTTTC,CASSLDRSSGANVLTF
few,TRBJ2-7,TRBV5-1,TRBD2,TGCGCCAGCAGCTTGGCGGCTAGCGGGGGTTACGAGCAGTACTTC,CASSLAASGGYEQYF
-,TRBJ1-4,TRBV11-2,-,TGTGCCAGCAGCTTAAGCGTGTGGGCAACTAATGAAAAACTGTTTTTT,CASSLSVWATNEKLFF
-,TRBJ2-7,TRBV6-5,-,TGTGCCAGCAGCCGACAGAGATTAGCCTACGAGCAGTACTTC,CASSRQRLAYEQYF
-,TRBJ1-2,TRBV2,TRBD1,TGTGCCAGCAGCGAAGCCGGGACAGTCGGATATGGCTACACCTTC,CASSEAGTVGYGYTF
-,TRBJ1-1,TRBV5-4,-,TGTGCCAGCAGCTTGGCCGTTGGAGGACCGAACACTGAAGCTTTCTTT,CASSLAVGGPNTEAFF
-,TRBJ1-4,TRBV12-3/TRBV12-4,-,TGTGCCAGCAATGGGCAGGGCGAGGAAAAACTGTTTTTT,CASNGQGEEKLFF
-,TRBJ2-7,TRBV2,-,TGTGCCAGCAGTGAGGGCAGGGTGGGCGAGCAGTACTTC,CASSEGRVGEQYF
-,TRBJ1-5,TRBV7-9,-,TGTGCCAGCAGCTTAGCGCGGGGAGAGGATCAGCCCCAGCATTTT,CASSLARGEDQPQHF
once,TRBJ1-2,TRBV21-1,-,TGTGCCAGCAGCAAAGCGCTGTCAGATCGAGGCTACACCTTC,CASSKALSDRGYTF
-,TRBJ2-7,TRBV30,-,TGTGCCTGGAGTTATGACAGAGACTACGAGCAGTACTTC,CAWSYDRDYEQYF
-,TRBJ1-1,TRBV7-9,TRBD1,TGTGCCAGCAGCCCAGGGGGCGCGATCGTGAACACTGAAGCTTTCTTT,CASSPGGAIVNTEAFF
once,TRBJ1-1,TRBV7-9,TRBD1,TGTGCCAGCAGCTTAGTGACAGGGGGGACTGAAGCTTTCTTT,CASSLVTGGTEAFF
-,TRBJ2-5,TRBV7-6,TRBD2,TGTGCCAGCAGCTTAGGGGGACTAGCTACAGAGACCCAGTACTTC,CASSLGGLATETQYF
-,TRBJ1-1,TRBV19,-,TGTGCCAGTACCCTCATGGGGCAGGGGAACACTGAAGCTTTCTTT,CASTLMGQGNTEAFF
-,TRBJ1-2,TRBV7-9,-,TGTGCCAGCAGCTTCGGACAGCACAATGGCTACACCTTC,CASSFGQHNGYTF
-,TRBJ2-7,TRBV10-1,TRBD1,TGCGCCAGCAGTGACCCGACAGGGGCGGGATACGAGCAGTACTTC,CASSDPTGAGYEQYF
-,TRBJ1-6,TRBV5-6,TRBD1,TGTGCCAGCAGCTTGGGTTGGGGACAGGGAACCTATAATTCACCCCTCCACTTT,CASSLGWGQGTYNSPLHF
-,TRBJ1-1,TRBV5-1,TRBD1,TGCGCCAGCAGCTTGGAAGGGGGCTGGTTCGCTACTGAAGCTTTCTTT,CASSLEGGWFATEAFF
-,TRBJ1-6,TRBV18,-,TGTGCCAGCTCACGCGCCGGGAATAATTCACCCCTCCACTTT,CASSRAGNNSPLHF
-,TRBJ2-5,TRBV5-6,-,TGTGCCAGCAGCTATAGGTTAGCGAGAGAGACCCAGTACTTC,CASSYRLARETQYF
-,TRBJ1-5,TRBV2,-,TGTGCCAGCAGTCGCGACAGGACCAATCAGCCCCAGCATTTT,CASSRDRTNQPQHF
-,TRBJ1-2,TRBV20-1,-,TGCAGTGCTAGTAAACAACCGGGAGGCTACACCTTC,CSASKQPGGYTF